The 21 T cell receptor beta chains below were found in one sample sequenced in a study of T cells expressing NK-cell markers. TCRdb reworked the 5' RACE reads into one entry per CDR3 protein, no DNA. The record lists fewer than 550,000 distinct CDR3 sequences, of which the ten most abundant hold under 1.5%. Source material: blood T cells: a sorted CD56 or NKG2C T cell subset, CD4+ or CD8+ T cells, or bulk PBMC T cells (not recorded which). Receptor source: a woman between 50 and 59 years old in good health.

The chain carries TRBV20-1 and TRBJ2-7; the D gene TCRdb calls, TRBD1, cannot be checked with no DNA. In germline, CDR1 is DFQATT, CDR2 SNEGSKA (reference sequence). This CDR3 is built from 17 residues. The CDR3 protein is CSFLPFTPGQKKYEQYF.

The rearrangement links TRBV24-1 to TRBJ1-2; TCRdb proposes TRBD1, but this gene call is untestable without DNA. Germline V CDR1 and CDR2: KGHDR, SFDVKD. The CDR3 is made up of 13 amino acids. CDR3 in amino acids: CATSDARRGGYTF.

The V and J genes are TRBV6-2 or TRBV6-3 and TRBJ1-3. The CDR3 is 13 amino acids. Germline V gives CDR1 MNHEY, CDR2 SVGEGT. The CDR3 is CASSYDLGNTIYF.

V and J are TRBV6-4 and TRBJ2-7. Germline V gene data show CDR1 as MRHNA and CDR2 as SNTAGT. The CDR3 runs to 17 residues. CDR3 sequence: CASSYSKNPLYIYEQYF.

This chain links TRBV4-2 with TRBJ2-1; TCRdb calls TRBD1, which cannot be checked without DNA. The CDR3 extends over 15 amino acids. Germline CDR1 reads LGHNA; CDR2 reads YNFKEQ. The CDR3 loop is CASLRSDRGMSEQFF.

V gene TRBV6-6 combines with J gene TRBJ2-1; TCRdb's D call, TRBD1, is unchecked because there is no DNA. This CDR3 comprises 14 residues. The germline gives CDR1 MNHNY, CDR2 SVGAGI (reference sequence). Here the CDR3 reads CASSYAGPPNEQFF.

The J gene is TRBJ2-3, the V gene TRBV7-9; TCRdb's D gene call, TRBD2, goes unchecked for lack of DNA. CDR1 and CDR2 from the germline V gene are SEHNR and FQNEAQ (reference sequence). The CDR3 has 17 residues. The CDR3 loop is CASSLARGTSGTDTQYF.

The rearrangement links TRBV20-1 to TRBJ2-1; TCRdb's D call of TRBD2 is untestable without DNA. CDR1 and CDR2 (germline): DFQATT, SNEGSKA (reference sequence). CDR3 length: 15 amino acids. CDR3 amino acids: CSAEGGTSGSDEQFF.

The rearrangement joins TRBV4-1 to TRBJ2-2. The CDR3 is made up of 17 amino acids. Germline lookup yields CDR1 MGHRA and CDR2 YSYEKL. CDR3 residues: CASSQDPLKRSTGELFF.

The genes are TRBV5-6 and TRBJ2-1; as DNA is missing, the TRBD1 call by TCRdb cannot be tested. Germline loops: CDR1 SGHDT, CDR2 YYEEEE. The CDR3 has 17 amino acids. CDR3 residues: CASSSKGWGFGDNEQFF.

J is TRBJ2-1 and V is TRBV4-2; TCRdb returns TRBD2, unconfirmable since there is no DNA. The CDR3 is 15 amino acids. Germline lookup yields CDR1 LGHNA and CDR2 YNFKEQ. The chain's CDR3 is CASSQASGIGNEQFF.

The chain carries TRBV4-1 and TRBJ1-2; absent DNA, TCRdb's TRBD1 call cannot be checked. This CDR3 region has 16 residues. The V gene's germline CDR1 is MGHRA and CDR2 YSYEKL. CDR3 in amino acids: CASSHSLSARTYGYTF.

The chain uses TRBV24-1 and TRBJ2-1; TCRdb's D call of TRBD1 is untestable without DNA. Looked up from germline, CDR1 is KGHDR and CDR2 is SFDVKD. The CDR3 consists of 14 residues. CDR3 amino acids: CATSDRDGYDEQFF.

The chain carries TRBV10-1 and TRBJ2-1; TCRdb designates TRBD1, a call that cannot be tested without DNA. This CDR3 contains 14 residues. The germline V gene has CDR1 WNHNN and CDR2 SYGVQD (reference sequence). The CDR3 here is CASGGQGKYNEQFF.

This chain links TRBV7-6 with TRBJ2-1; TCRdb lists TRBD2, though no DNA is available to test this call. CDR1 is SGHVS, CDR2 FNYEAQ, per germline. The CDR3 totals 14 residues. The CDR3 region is CASSFLAGGDEQFF.

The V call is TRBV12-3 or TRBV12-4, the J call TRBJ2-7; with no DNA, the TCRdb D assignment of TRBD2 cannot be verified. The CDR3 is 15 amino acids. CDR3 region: CASSPPARPKTEQYF.

The chain's CDR3 is CASSFQQNQPQHF. The chain carries TRBV6-4 and TRBJ1-5. The germline V gene encodes CDR1 MRHNA and CDR2 SNTAGT. The CDR3 is 13 amino acids.

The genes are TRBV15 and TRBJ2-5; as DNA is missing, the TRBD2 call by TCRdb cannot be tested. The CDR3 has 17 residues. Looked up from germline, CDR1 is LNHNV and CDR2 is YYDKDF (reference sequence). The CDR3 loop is CATSRDSPWVEGETQYF. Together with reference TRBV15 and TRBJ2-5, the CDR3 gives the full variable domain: DAMVIQNPRYQVTQFGKPVTLSCSQTLNHNVMYWYQQKSSQAPKLLFHYYDKDFNNEADTPDNFQSRRPNTSFCFLDIRSPGLGDTAMYLCATSRDSPWVEGETQYFGPGTRLLVL.

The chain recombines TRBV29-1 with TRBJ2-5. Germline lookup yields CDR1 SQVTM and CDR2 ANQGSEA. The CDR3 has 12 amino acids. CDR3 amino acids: CSVRTIVETQYF. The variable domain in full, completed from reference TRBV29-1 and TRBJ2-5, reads SAVISQKPSRDICQRGTSLTIQCQVDSQVTMMFWYRQQPGQSLTLIATANQGSEATYESGFVIDKFPISRPNLTFSTLTVSNMSPEDSSIYLCSVRTIVETQYFGPGTRLLVL.

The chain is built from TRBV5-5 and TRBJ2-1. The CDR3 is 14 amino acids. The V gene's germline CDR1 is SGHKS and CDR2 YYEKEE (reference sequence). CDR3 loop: CASSLGWAYNEQFF. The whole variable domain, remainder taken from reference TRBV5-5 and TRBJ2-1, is DAGVTQSPTHLIKTRGQQVTLRCSPISGHKSVSWYQQVLGQGPQFIFQYYEKEERGRGNFPDRFSARQFPNYSSELNVNALLLGDSALYLCASSLGWAYNEQFFGPGTRLTVL.

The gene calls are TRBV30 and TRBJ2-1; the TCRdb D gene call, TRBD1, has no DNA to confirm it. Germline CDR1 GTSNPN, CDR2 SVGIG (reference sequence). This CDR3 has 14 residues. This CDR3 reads CAWMDETGGNEQFF. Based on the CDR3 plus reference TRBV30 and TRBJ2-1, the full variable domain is SQTIHQWPATLVQPVGSPLSLECTVEGTSNPNLYWYRQAAGRGLQLLFYSVGIGQISSEVPQNLSASRPQDRQFILSSKKLLLSDSGFYLCAWMDETGGNEQFFGPGTRLTVL.